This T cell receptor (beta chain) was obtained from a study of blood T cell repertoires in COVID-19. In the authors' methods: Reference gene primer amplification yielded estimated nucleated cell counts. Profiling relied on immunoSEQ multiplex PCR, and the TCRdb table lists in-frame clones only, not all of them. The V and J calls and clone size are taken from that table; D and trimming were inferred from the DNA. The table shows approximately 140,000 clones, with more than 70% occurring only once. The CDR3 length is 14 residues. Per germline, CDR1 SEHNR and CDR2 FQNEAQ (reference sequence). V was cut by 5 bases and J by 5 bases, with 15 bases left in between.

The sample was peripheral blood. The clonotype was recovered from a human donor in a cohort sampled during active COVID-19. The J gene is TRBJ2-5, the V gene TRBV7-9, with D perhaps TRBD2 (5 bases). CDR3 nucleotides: TGTGCCAGCAGCAGGGTGGAGGCTCGCGAGACCCAGTACTTC. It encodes CASSRVEARETQYF.